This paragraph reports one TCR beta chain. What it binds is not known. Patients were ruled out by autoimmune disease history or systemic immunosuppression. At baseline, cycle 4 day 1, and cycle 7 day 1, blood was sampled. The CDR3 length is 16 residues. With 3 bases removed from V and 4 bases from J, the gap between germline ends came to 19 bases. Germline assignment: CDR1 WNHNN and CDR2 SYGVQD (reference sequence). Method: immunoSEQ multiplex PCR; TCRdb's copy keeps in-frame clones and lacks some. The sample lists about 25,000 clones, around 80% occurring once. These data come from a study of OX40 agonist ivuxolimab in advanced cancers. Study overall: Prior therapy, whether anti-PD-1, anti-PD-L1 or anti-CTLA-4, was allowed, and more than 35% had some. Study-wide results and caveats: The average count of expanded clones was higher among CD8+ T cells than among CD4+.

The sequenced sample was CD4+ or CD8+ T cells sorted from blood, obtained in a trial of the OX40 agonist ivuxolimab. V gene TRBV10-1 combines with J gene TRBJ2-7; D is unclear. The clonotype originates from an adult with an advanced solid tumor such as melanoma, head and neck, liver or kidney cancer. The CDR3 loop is CASSDSLPINFYEQYF. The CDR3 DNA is TGCGCCAGCAGTGACTCGTTACCGATAAACTTTTACGAGCAGTACTTC.